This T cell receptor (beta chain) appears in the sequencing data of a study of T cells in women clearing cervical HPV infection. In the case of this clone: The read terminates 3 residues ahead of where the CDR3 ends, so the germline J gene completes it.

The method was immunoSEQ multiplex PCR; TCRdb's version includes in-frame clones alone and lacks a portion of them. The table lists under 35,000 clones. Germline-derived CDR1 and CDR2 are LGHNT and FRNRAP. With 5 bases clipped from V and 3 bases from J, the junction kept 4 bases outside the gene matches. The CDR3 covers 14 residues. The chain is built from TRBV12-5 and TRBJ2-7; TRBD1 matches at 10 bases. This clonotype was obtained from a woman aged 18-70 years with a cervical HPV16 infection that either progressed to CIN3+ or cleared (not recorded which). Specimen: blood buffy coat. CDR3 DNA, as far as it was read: TGTGCTAGTGGTCGGGACAGGGGCGTCTACGAG. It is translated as CASGRDRGVYE. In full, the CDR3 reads CASGRDRGVYEQYF.